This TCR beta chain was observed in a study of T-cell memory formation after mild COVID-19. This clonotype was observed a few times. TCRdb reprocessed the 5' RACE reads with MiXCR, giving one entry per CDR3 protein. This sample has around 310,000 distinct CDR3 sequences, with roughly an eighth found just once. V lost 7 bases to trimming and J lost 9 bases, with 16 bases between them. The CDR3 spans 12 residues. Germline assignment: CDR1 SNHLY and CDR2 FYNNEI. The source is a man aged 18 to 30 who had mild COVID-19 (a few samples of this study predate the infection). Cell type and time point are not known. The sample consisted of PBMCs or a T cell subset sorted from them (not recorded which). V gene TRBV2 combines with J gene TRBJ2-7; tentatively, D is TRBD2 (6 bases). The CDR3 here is CASKLSGGRQYV. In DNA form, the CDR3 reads TGTGCCAGCAAGCTATCCGGGGGACGGCAGTACGTC.